These 15 T cell receptor beta chains originate from one sample sequenced in a study of immune evolution from preneoplasia to lung adenocarcinoma. Clones were read by immunoSEQ multiplex PCR, and TCRdb kept only the in-frame ones, dropping some. This sample yields about 6,500 clones, of which around 86% are seen a single time; about 3.3% belongs to the top ten. The specimen was FFPE invasive lung adenocarcinoma tissue. The receptors originated from a person aged 55 to 70 with lung adenocarcinoma.

The V gene is TRBV5-1, the J gene TRBJ1-1; no reliable D call. Germline lookup yields CDR1 SGHRS and CDR2 YFSETQ. The germline V and J ends were trimmed by 4 bases and 1 base, with 14 bases remaining between them. The CDR3 sequence is 15 residues long. The CDR3 nucleotides are TGCGCCAGCAGCCTCGGGGTAAGGGAGAACACTGAAGCTTTCTTT. It yields the protein CASSLGVRENTEAFF.

V is TRBV5-4 and J is TRBJ1-2; D gene unclear. Germline V gives CDR1 SGHNT, CDR2 YYREEE (reference sequence). Trimming left V 0 bases short and J 3 bases short, with 9 bases between. The CDR3 is 14 amino acids. The CDR3 nucleotides are TGTGCCAGCAGCTTGGGCCTAGGAGACTATGGCTACACCTTC. Protein product: CASSLGLGDYGYTF.

The gene calls are TRBV4-1 and TRBJ2-3; a possible D gene is TRBD1 (6 bases). The germline V gene has CDR1 MGHRA and CDR2 YSYEKL. This CDR3 has 15 amino acids. Trimming shortened V by 2 bases and J by 5 bases, and 14 bases separated the two germline ends. The CDR3 DNA is TGCGCCAGCAGCCAACAGGGGCAGATGGGAGATACGCAGTATTTT. Amino acids: CASSQQGQMGDTQYF.

The chain recombines TRBV10-3 with TRBJ1-1; 8 bases match TRBD1. The CDR3 has 14 amino acids. Trimming removed 2 bases from V and 1 base from J; junction bases left unmatched: 0. Germline V CDR1 and CDR2: ENHRY, SYGVKD. The CDR3: CAISEQGANTEAFF. DNA of the CDR3: TGTGCCATCAGTGAGCAGGGGGCGAACACTGAAGCTTTCTTT.

CDR3 in DNA: TGTGCCAGCAGCGAGGGGACTAGCGGTATGGTGTACTTC. Amino acid sequence: CASSEGTSGMVYF. The J gene is TRBJ2-4, the V gene TRBV9; 11 nucleotides line up with TRBD2. Looked up from germline, CDR1 is SGDLS and CDR2 is YYNGEE. Trimming at V came to 3 bases and at J to 15 bases, leaving 8 bases not matched to a gene. This CDR3 is built from 13 residues.

CDR3 DNA: TGTGCCAGCAGCGTCAGGACGGGCGAAAAACTGTTTTTT. Its translation is CASSVRTGEKLFF. V is TRBV7-2 and J is TRBJ1-4; no definite D call. The CDR3 is made up of 13 amino acids. Trimming stripped 5 bases from V and 8 bases from J, with 12 bases between. Germline lookup yields CDR1 SGHTA and CDR2 FQGNSA.

This clone was recorded only once. The V call is TRBV19, the J call TRBJ2-1; 9 nucleotides match TRBD1. This CDR3 is built from 15 residues. V gave up 6 bases and J gave up 8 bases; unmatched junction bases: 11. Germline values: CDR1 LNHDA, CDR2 SQIVND (reference sequence). The CDR3 spells CASRNAGTGYDEQFF. In nucleotides, the CDR3 is TGTGCCAGTAGAAACGCCGGGACAGGGTACGATGAGCAGTTCTTC.

The chain has TRBV11-3 and TRBJ2-3, with 8 nucleotides matching TRBD2. There are 17 residues in the CDR3. Germline V gene lookup returns CDR1 SGHNT and CDR2 YENEEA. The V segment lost 5 bases and the J segment 1 base; nucleotides outside the gene matches: 11. CDR3 sequence reads: CASSPRGGGRGTDTQYF. DNA of the CDR3: TGTGCCAGCAGCCCTCGGGGGGGCGGGAGAGGCACAGATACGCAGTATTTT.

The chain recombines TRBV15 with TRBJ2-5; D possibly corresponds to TRBD1 (7 bases). Trimming removed 2 bases at V and 5 bases at J, with 15 bases between. Germline CDR1 and CDR2: LNHNV and YYDKDF (reference sequence). The CDR3 contains 15 residues. The CDR3 DNA reads TGTGCCACCAGCAGACCTCAGGGGGGTGGGGAGACCCAGTACTTC. This translates into CATSRPQGGGETQYF.

The chain links TRBV18 to TRBJ1-5; 7 bases match TRBD1. Unmatched junction bases numbered 7, after V lost 6 bases and J lost 5 bases. Germline CDR1 and CDR2: KGHSH and LQKENI. CDR3 size: 14 residues. CDR3: CASSSPGQYQPQHF. The DNA for the CDR3 is TGTGCCAGCTCGTCCCCGGGACAGTATCAGCCCCAGCATTTT.

The rearrangement links TRBV28 to TRBJ1-4; a weak D match, TRBD1 (6 bases). The CDR3 is 15 amino acids. CDR1 and CDR2 from the germline V gene are MDHEN and SYDVKM. Between the trimmed V and J ends, which lost 1 base and 7 bases, there was a span of 13 bases. Here the CDR3 reads CASSLSYRQAEKLFF. The CDR3 nucleotides are TGTGCCAGCAGTTTATCGTATAGACAGGCTGAAAAACTGTTTTTT.

The V call is TRBV11-2, the J call TRBJ1-2; D may be TRBD1 (6 bases). V was shortened by 2 bases and J by 4 bases, with 14 bases between the two germline ends. Germline V gene data show CDR1 as SGHAT and CDR2 as FQNNGV. This CDR3 is 15 amino acids long. The CDR3 nucleotides are TGTGCCAGCAGCTTATATGGGGGCGGTACCTATGGCTACACCTTC. Translating it yields CASSLYGGGTYGYTF.

This chain connects TRBV5-1 to TRBJ2-1; TRBD2 matches at 8 bases. Germline CDR1 is SGHRS and CDR2 is YFSETQ. This CDR3 contains 16 residues. The V and J ends lost 0 bases and 8 bases, in that order; junction bases with no gene match: 10. This CDR3 is CASSLGPGGEWYEQFF. CDR3 DNA: TGCGCCAGCAGCTTGGGGCCCGGGGGGGAGTGGTATGAGCAGTTCTTC.

This chain links TRBV2 with TRBJ1-1; the D is unclear. CDR3 length: 13 amino acids. V lost 7 bases, J lost 4 bases, and 13 bases lay in between. In germline, CDR1 is SNHLY, CDR2 FYNNEI. The CDR3 reads CASTVGSGTEAFF. CDR3 DNA: TGTGCCAGCACCGTGGGGTCGGGCACTGAAGCTTTCTTT.

V gene TRBV4-1 combines with J gene TRBJ2-3; D possibly corresponds to TRBD2 (6 bases). The V gene's germline CDR1 is MGHRA and CDR2 YSYEKL. The germline V and J ends were trimmed by 4 bases and 1 base, with 18 bases remaining between them. The CDR3 contains 17 residues. The CDR3 sequence is CASSRRLGSGRTDTQYF. The CDR3 DNA reads as TGCGCCAGCAGCCGACGCCTCGGGAGCGGGCGCACAGATACGCAGTATTTT.